This passage covers 2 T cell receptor beta chains from one sample sequenced in a study of blood T cell repertoires in COVID-19. Generated by immunoSEQ multiplex PCR, the TCRdb table keeps only in-frame clones and is missing some. The sample contains roughly 260,000 clones, approximately 91% of which appear only once. Specimen: peripheral blood. Receptor source: a person under 35 with COVID-19, enrolled during active disease.

The chain employs TRBV24-1 and TRBJ2-2; 10 nucleotides align to TRBD2. The CDR3 has 19 residues. Germline V CDR1 and CDR2: KGHDR, SFDVKD. J lost 4 bases, V lost 1 base, and 11 bases had no gene match. Here the CDR3 reads CATSDFRLAGEGVTGELFF. CDR3 DNA sequence: TGTGCCACCAGTGATTTTAGGCTAGCGGGAGAAGGGGTCACCGGGGAGCTGTTTTTT.

This clone was observed a few times. The CDR3 sequence is CASSQAGSRSNQPQHF. CDR3 bases: TGTGCCAGCAGCCAAGCGGGGTCGCGGAGCAATCAGCCCCAGCATTTT. The chain links TRBV4-2 to TRBJ1-5; D gene ambiguous. Germline CDR1 LGHNA, CDR2 YNFKEQ. Trimming pared 1 base from V and 1 base from J, leaving 11 bases between. CDR3 length: 16 residues.